These T cell receptor beta chains were read from a single sample in a study of blood T cell repertoires in COVID-19. Assay: immunoSEQ multiplex PCR; the TCRdb copy retains only in-frame clones and omits some. The table shows 300,000 to 450,000 clones, with roughly 86% occurring only once. Material: PBMCs or T cells enriched from blood (not recorded which). The receptor source for this set is a young man who had recovered from COVID-19. CDR3s include the opening cysteine and the closing phenylalanine or tryptophan. The D gene is left open where the match is weak. Expanded clones are given a class, and other clones once, few, many or no size at all.

size: NA; V: TRBV5-1; D: TRBD2; J: TRBJ2-1; DNA: TGCGCCAGCAGCCCCCGACTAGCGGGGGGCTATGAGCAGTTCTTC; CDR3: CASSPRLAGGYEQFF
size: NA; V: TRBV2; D: NA; J: TRBJ2-3; DNA: TGTGCCAGCAGTGGGATGCGGACAGATACGCAGTATTTT; CDR3: CASSGMRTDTQYF
size: few; V: TRBV28; D: NA; J: TRBJ1-2; DNA: TGTGCCAGCGGCGGAGGGGCTGGCTACACCTTC; CDR3: CASGGGAGYTF
size: NA; V: TRBV2; D: TRBD1; J: TRBJ1-6; DNA: TGTGCCAGCAGTGAAAGGGGTGGGACAGGGGATTCACCCCTCCACTTT; CDR3: CASSERGGTGDSPLHF
size: NA; V: TRBV5-5; D: NA; J: TRBJ2-7; DNA: TGTGCCAGCAGCGCCGACAGATCCCGTGGTCGTTACGAGCAGTACTTC; CDR3: CASSADRSRGRYEQYF
size: NA; V: TRBV6-5; D: TRBD1; J: TRBJ1-1; DNA: TGTGCCACCTACAGGGGGGAGGCTGAAGCTTTCTTT; CDR3: CATYRGEAEAFF
size: NA; V: TRBV14; D: NA; J: TRBJ1-2; DNA: TGTGCCAGCAGCCAAGATCGAGTTGGCTACACCTTC; CDR3: CASSQDRVGYTF
size: NA; V: TRBV5-4; D: NA; J: TRBJ2-7; DNA: TGTGCCAGCAGCGATGGACAGGGAGGGCCCTACGAGCAGTACTTC; CDR3: CASSDGQGGPYEQYF
size: NA; V: TRBV5-1; D: NA; J: TRBJ1-3; DNA: TGCGCCAGCAGCTTGGGAGCCAGGGGCGGAAACACCATATATTTT; CDR3: CASSLGARGGNTIYF
size: NA; V: TRBV5-1; D: TRBD1; J: TRBJ1-4; DNA: TGCGCCAGCAGCTACGGACAGGGAGCAACTAATGAAAAACTGTTTTTT; CDR3: CASSYGQGATNEKLFF
size: NA; V: TRBV18; D: NA; J: TRBJ2-2; DNA: TGTGCCAGCTCAGGACAGTCGAACACCGGGGAGCTGTTTTTT; CDR3: CASSGQSNTGELFF
size: NA; V: TRBV6-2/TRBV6-3; D: TRBD1; J: TRBJ1-5; DNA: TGTGCCAGCAGTTCCCTGACAGGGCGGGAGCCCCAGCATTTT; CDR3: CASSSLTGREPQHF
size: NA; V: TRBV18; D: NA; J: TRBJ1-4; DNA: TGTGCCAGCTCGGAACAGGGAGGGCTACTCGATGAAAAACTGTTTTTT; CDR3: CASSEQGGLLDEKLFF
size: NA; V: TRBV7-9; D: NA; J: TRBJ1-2; DNA: TGTGCCAGCAGCTTAGCGGCGGGGGACCTCTATGGCTACACCTTC; CDR3: CASSLAAGDLYGYTF
size: NA; V: TRBV5-1; D: NA; J: TRBJ2-7; DNA: TGCGCCAGCAGCTTCAGCGATTCCTACGAGCAGTACTTC; CDR3: CASSFSDSYEQYF
size: NA; V: TRBV29-1; D: NA; J: TRBJ1-2; DNA: TGCAGCGTTCGGGGGACCTCCGGCTACACCTTC; CDR3: CSVRGTSGYTF
size: NA; V: TRBV5-5; D: NA; J: TRBJ1-1; DNA: TGTGCCAGCAGCTTGGAAGGGAGGGGAGGGAACACTGAAGCTTTCTTT; CDR3: CASSLEGRGGNTEAFF
size: NA; V: TRBV5-4; D: TRBD2; J: TRBJ2-7; DNA: TGTGCCAGCAGCGTGGGACTAGCGGGTGGATCCTACGAGCAGTACTTC; CDR3: CASSVGLAGGSYEQYF
size: NA; V: TRBV9; D: NA; J: TRBJ1-4; DNA: TGTGCCAGCAGCCCAAGAGGAGATGAAAAACTGTTTTTT; CDR3: CASSPRGDEKLFF
size: NA; V: TRBV9; D: TRBD1; J: TRBJ2-7; DNA: TGTGCCAGCAGCGTAGGGGACAGGCCTGCCTACGAGCAGTACTTC; CDR3: CASSVGDRPAYEQYF
size: few; V: TRBV6-5; D: NA; J: TRBJ1-3; DNA: TGTGCCAGCTGGGGGGGATATGGAAACACCATATATTTT; CDR3: CASWGGYGNTIYF
size: NA; V: TRBV27; D: NA; J: TRBJ1-6; DNA: TGTGCCAGCAGCATACAGGGAGACCTCTCCGCTTCACCCCTCCACTTT; CDR3: CASSIQGDLSASPLHF
size: NA; V: TRBV5-1; D: NA; J: TRBJ1-1; DNA: TGCGCCAGCAGTATTCAACCAGGGGAGGGAACCGCTGAAGCTTTCTTT; CDR3: CASSIQPGEGTAEAFF
size: NA; V: TRBV30; D: TRBD1; J: TRBJ2-1; DNA: TGTGCCTGGAGTGTAGGGACAGGGGGTGTCAATGAGCAGTTCTTC; CDR3: CAWSVGTGGVNEQFF
size: NA; V: TRBV19; D: TRBD1; J: TRBJ1-3; DNA: TGTGCCAGTAGTATGAAGGGTCCGGGACAGGGAGGTGGAAACACCATATATTTT; CDR3: CASSMKGPGQGGGNTIYF
size: NA; V: TRBV5-1; D: TRBD2; J: TRBJ2-5; DNA: TGCGCCAGCAGCTCGGGAGCGGGGGGAGGTGAGACCCAGTACTTC; CDR3: CASSSGAGGGETQYF
size: NA; V: TRBV5-1; D: TRBD1; J: TRBJ2-2; DNA: TGCGCCAGCAGCTTGGAGGGACAGGGGAGGAGCACCGGGGAGCTGTTTTTT; CDR3: CASSLEGQGRSTGELFF
size: NA; V: TRBV2; D: TRBD2; J: TRBJ2-7; DNA: TGTGCCAGCAGCCCCAGCGGGGTTGGCTCCTACGAGCAGTACTTC; CDR3: CASSPSGVGSYEQYF
size: NA; V: TRBV11-3; D: NA; J: TRBJ2-5; DNA: TGTGCCAGCAGCTTAGGACTAACAACGCTGGAGACCCAGTACTTC; CDR3: CASSLGLTTLETQYF
size: NA; V: TRBV7-2; D: NA; J: TRBJ1-1; DNA: TGTGCCAGCAGCTTAACAGGGTTGAACACTGAAGCTTTCTTT; CDR3: CASSLTGLNTEAFF
size: NA; V: TRBV11-2; D: TRBD2; J: TRBJ2-3; DNA: TGTGCCAGCAGCTTAGTACCCGGGACTAGCGGGGGATCCACAGATACGCAGTATTTT; CDR3: CASSLVPGTSGGSTDTQYF
size: NA; V: TRBV5-6; D: NA; J: TRBJ1-2; DNA: TGTGCCAGCAGCTCCCCCCAAAACTATGGCTACACCTTC; CDR3: CASSSPQNYGYTF
size: NA; V: TRBV4-1; D: TRBD1; J: TRBJ1-1; DNA: TGCGCCAGCAGCCAGGGACAGCGAACCTACACTGAAGCTTTCTTT; CDR3: CASSQGQRTYTEAFF
size: NA; V: TRBV5-5; D: TRBD1; J: TRBJ1-1; DNA: TGTGCCAGCAGCTTGGAGGCAGGGGGTAGTACTGAAGCTTTCTTT; CDR3: CASSLEAGGSTEAFF
size: NA; V: TRBV30; D: NA; J: TRBJ1-6; DNA: TGTGCCTGGAGTATAGAGAATTCACCCCTCCACTTT; CDR3: CAWSIENSPLHF
size: NA; V: TRBV9; D: NA; J: TRBJ1-4; DNA: TGTGCCAGCAGCGCCGCCGGGGTCACGAATGAAAAACTGTTTTTT; CDR3: CASSAAGVTNEKLFF
size: NA; V: TRBV5-1; D: NA; J: TRBJ1-3; DNA: TGCGCCAGCAGCTTGTCCGGTCGGGGCACCATATATTTT; CDR3: CASSLSGRGTIYF
size: NA; V: TRBV10-3; D: NA; J: TRBJ1-1; DNA: TGTGCCATCAGTGACCTTGTTACACCTTTCTTT; CDR3: CAISDLVTPFF
size: few; V: TRBV5-1; D: TRBD1; J: TRBJ2-5; DNA: TGCGCCAGCAGGTCTCCGGGGACAGGGGGCTCAGAGACCCAGTACTTC; CDR3: CASRSPGTGGSETQYF
size: NA; V: TRBV29-1; D: NA; J: TRBJ1-1; DNA: TGCAGCGTTGCTGGGGGGAGCATGAACACTGAAGCTTTCTTT; CDR3: CSVAGGSMNTEAFF
size: NA; V: TRBV10-3; D: TRBD1; J: TRBJ1-6; DNA: TGTGCCATCTCCCGGACAGGGACCTCACCCCTCCACTTT; CDR3: CAISRTGTSPLHF
size: NA; V: TRBV7-2; D: TRBD1; J: TRBJ1-2; DNA: TGTGCCAGCAGCTGGACAGGGGTTAACTATGGCTACACCTTC; CDR3: CASSWTGVNYGYTF
size: NA; V: TRBV10-3; D: NA; J: TRBJ2-3; DNA: TGTGCCATCAGTGAGTCGGGGGGGGGCTGGGATACGCAGTATTTT; CDR3: CAISESGGGWDTQYF
size: NA; V: TRBV7-2; D: TRBD1; J: TRBJ1-2; DNA: TGTGCCAGCAGCTTGGGACAGCCGCCGTATGGCTACACCTTC; CDR3: CASSLGQPPYGYTF
size: NA; V: TRBV11-2; D: TRBD1; J: TRBJ2-1; DNA: TGTGCCAGCAGCTCCACCATGGACAGGGTCACGAATGAGCAGTTCTTC; CDR3: CASSSTMDRVTNEQFF